A selection of T cell receptor beta chains follows, all from one sample in a study of T and B cells in COVID-19 patients. MiXCR, applied by TCRdb to the multiplex PCR reads, yields one record per CDR3 protein. The top ten hold nearly 20% of the sample, which has about 5,800 distinct CDR3 sequences, roughly 27% seen once. The sequencing sample was made of blood. These receptors were collected from a human donor with active COVID-19. CDR3s include the opening cysteine and the closing phenylalanine or tryptophan. D genes are given only for firm matches. A clone size is listed for some rows: how often the clone was seen (once, few, many), or a class if it is expanded.

v_gene: TRBV19
j_gene: TRBJ2-5
d_gene: .
abundance: .
CDR3nt: TGTGCCAGTAGTATAGCTGCGGGGGAGACCCAGTACTTC
CDR3aa: CASSIAAGETQYF

v_gene: TRBV19
j_gene: TRBJ2-2
d_gene: TRBD1
abundance: medium-sized
CDR3nt: TGTGCCAGTCAGGGAACAGGGGTCTCCGGGGAGCTGTTTTTT
CDR3aa: CASQGTGVSGELFF

v_gene: TRBV10-1
j_gene: TRBJ2-1
d_gene: .
abundance: few
CDR3nt: TGCGCCAGCAATAGGAACAGGGACGATGAGCAGTTCTTC
CDR3aa: CASNRNRDDEQFF

v_gene: TRBV19
j_gene: TRBJ2-7
d_gene: .
abundance: large
CDR3nt: TGTGCCAGTAGTTTGGTCGGGGGCGCTGGTGACTACGAGCAGTACTTC
CDR3aa: CASSLVGGAGDYEQYF

v_gene: TRBV10-3
j_gene: TRBJ2-7
d_gene: TRBD2
abundance: .
CDR3nt: TGCGCCAGCATATCTAGCGGGGTCTACGAGCAGTACTTC
CDR3aa: CASISSGVYEQYF

v_gene: TRBV6-1
j_gene: TRBJ2-5
d_gene: .
abundance: many
CDR3nt: TGTGCCAGCAGGCGACAGGTACAAGAGACCCAGTACTTC
CDR3aa: CASRRQVQETQYF

v_gene: TRBV12-3/TRBV12-4
j_gene: TRBJ2-7
d_gene: .
abundance: medium-sized
CDR3nt: TGTGCCAGCAGTTTAGGAGTGGGTTACTCCTCCTACGAGCAGTACTTC
CDR3aa: CASSLGVGYSSYEQYF

v_gene: TRBV6-1
j_gene: TRBJ2-3
d_gene: .
abundance: medium-sized
CDR3nt: TGTGCCAGCAGTGAGGTACATCGCACAGATACGCAGTATTTT
CDR3aa: CASSEVHRTDTQYF

v_gene: TRBV6-5
j_gene: TRBJ2-1
d_gene: .
abundance: medium-sized
CDR3nt: TGTGCCAGCAGTCCCATAGGGTACTCCTACAATGAGCAGTTCTTC
CDR3aa: CASSPIGYSYNEQFF

v_gene: TRBV6-1
j_gene: TRBJ1-4
d_gene: .
abundance: medium-sized
CDR3nt: TGTGCCAGCACTGCCTCTCCTAATGAAAAACTGTTTTTT
CDR3aa: CASTASPNEKLFF

v_gene: TRBV6-5
j_gene: TRBJ2-1
d_gene: .
abundance: medium-sized
CDR3nt: TGTGCCAGCAGCTATACCCGACGGGGAGCCTCCTACAATGAGCAGTTCTTC
CDR3aa: CASSYTRRGASYNEQFF

v_gene: TRBV19
j_gene: TRBJ2-1
d_gene: TRBD2
abundance: .
CDR3nt: TGTGCCAGTAGTATCATTCCGGGACTAGCGGGGTACAATGAGCAGTTCTTC
CDR3aa: CASSIIPGLAGYNEQFF

v_gene: TRBV19
j_gene: TRBJ2-2
d_gene: .
abundance: medium-sized
CDR3nt: TGTGCCAGTAGTATAGAGTTCACGGGGAACACCGGGGAGCTGTTTTTT
CDR3aa: CASSIEFTGNTGELFF

v_gene: TRBV6-6
j_gene: TRBJ2-7
d_gene: TRBD2
abundance: many
CDR3nt: TGTGCCAGCGGGGCGGGGGGCCACGAGCAGTACTTC
CDR3aa: CASGAGGHEQYF

v_gene: TRBV6-5
j_gene: TRBJ2-7
d_gene: TRBD1
abundance: .
CDR3nt: TGTGCCAGCAGTCCGAAGGGACAGGGATTCGGCGAGCAGTACTTC
CDR3aa: CASSPKGQGFGEQYF

v_gene: TRBV20-1
j_gene: TRBJ1-5
d_gene: TRBD1
abundance: .
CDR3nt: TGCAGTGCAACCGACAGGGCGGCGGACCAGCCCCAGCATTTT
CDR3aa: CSATDRAADQPQHF

v_gene: TRBV5-4
j_gene: TRBJ2-1
d_gene: .
abundance: .
CDR3nt: TGTGCCAGCAGCCCGGGGCAGTCCTACAATGAGCAGTTCTTC
CDR3aa: CASSPGQSYNEQFF

v_gene: TRBV20-1
j_gene: TRBJ2-1
d_gene: .
abundance: medium-sized
CDR3nt: TGCAGTGCTCCCCGGCCTCCCTACAATGAGCAGTTCTTC
CDR3aa: CSAPRPPYNEQFF

v_gene: TRBV20-1
j_gene: TRBJ2-1
d_gene: .
abundance: few
CDR3nt: TGCAGTGCTAGAGGTCTAAATAATGAGCAGTTCTTC
CDR3aa: CSARGLNNEQFF

v_gene: TRBV5-1
j_gene: TRBJ2-7
d_gene: TRBD2
abundance: few
CDR3nt: TGCGCCAGCGATCCGGGCGACGGACTAGCGGGCTCCTACGAGCAGTACTTC
CDR3aa: CASDPGDGLAGSYEQYF

v_gene: TRBV20-1
j_gene: TRBJ2-3
d_gene: TRBD2
abundance: .
CDR3nt: TGCAGTGCTGGGGGGGAGCCTAGCGGGAGCCCTAGCACAGATACGCAGTATTTT
CDR3aa: CSAGGEPSGSPSTDTQYF

v_gene: TRBV7-2
j_gene: TRBJ1-1
d_gene: .
abundance: .
CDR3nt: TGTGCCAGCTGCTCTCCCTCGAGCACTGAAGCTTTCTTT
CDR3aa: CASCSPSSTEAFF

v_gene: TRBV28
j_gene: TRBJ2-2
d_gene: .
abundance: .
CDR3nt: TGTGCCAGCAGTTTAGGTTCCAAATTAGGCACCGGGGAGCTGTTTTTT
CDR3aa: CASSLGSKLGTGELFF

v_gene: TRBV29-1
j_gene: TRBJ2-3
d_gene: .
abundance: .
CDR3nt: TGCAGCACCCTGGACACAGCAGATACGCAGTATTTT
CDR3aa: CSTLDTADTQYF

v_gene: TRBV6-5
j_gene: TRBJ2-1
d_gene: .
abundance: medium-sized
CDR3nt: TGTGCCAGCAGTCCCCTAGGTAGCGTCAATGAGCAGTTCTTC
CDR3aa: CASSPLGSVNEQFF

v_gene: TRBV19
j_gene: TRBJ1-6
d_gene: .
abundance: medium-sized
CDR3nt: TGTGCCAGTAGTATAGGAGTGGTCGGCTCACCCCTCCACTTT
CDR3aa: CASSIGVVGSPLHF

v_gene: TRBV19
j_gene: TRBJ1-1
d_gene: TRBD1
abundance: medium-sized
CDR3nt: TGTGCCAGTAACGCCTTCCTTGGACAGGGCCAGCCTGAAGCTTTCTTT
CDR3aa: CASNAFLGQGQPEAFF

v_gene: TRBV7-2
j_gene: TRBJ2-7
d_gene: TRBD2
abundance: .
CDR3nt: TGTGCCAGCAGCTTAGGCAATAGCGGGGGTCGATGGTCCTACGAGCAGTACTTC
CDR3aa: CASSLGNSGGRWSYEQYF

v_gene: TRBV10-3
j_gene: TRBJ1-4
d_gene: TRBD1
abundance: few
CDR3nt: TGTGCCATCGGTTCGGACAGGGGAGATGAAAAACTGTTTTTT
CDR3aa: CAIGSDRGDEKLFF

v_gene: TRBV6-1
j_gene: TRBJ1-1
d_gene: .
abundance: .
CDR3nt: TGTGCCAGCACATGGGGGGGGGAGGACACTGAAGCTTTCTTT
CDR3aa: CASTWGGEDTEAFF

v_gene: TRBV28
j_gene: TRBJ2-2
d_gene: TRBD2
abundance: .
CDR3nt: TGTGCCAGCAGTCGTACTAGCGGGAGAACCGGGGAGCTGTTTTTT
CDR3aa: CASSRTSGRTGELFF

v_gene: TRBV5-1
j_gene: TRBJ2-3
d_gene: .
abundance: .
CDR3nt: TGCGCCAGCAGCTCGCAGGGGACACCCCGCACAGATACGCAGTATTTT
CDR3aa: CASSSQGTPRTDTQYF

v_gene: TRBV29-1
j_gene: TRBJ1-1
d_gene: .
abundance: medium-sized
CDR3nt: TGCAGCGTTTCTGCCTCTAGGAACACTGAAGCTTTCTTT
CDR3aa: CSVSASRNTEAFF

v_gene: TRBV20-1
j_gene: TRBJ2-1
d_gene: .
abundance: few
CDR3nt: TGCAGTGCTAGAGATCTTCTTTACAATGAGCAGTTCTTC
CDR3aa: CSARDLLYNEQFF

v_gene: TRBV6-1
j_gene: TRBJ2-5
d_gene: TRBD2
abundance: .
CDR3nt: TGTGCCAGCAGTTACCCTGGGGGTAGCGGGGCGTACCAAGAGACCCAGTACTTC
CDR3aa: CASSYPGGSGAYQETQYF

v_gene: TRBV7-2
j_gene: TRBJ1-1
d_gene: TRBD1
abundance: few
CDR3nt: TGTGCCAGCGGCCGGGACAGCGTTTCTTACACTGAAGCTTTCTTT
CDR3aa: CASGRDSVSYTEAFF

v_gene: TRBV12-3/TRBV12-4
j_gene: TRBJ1-3
d_gene: TRBD1
abundance: many
CDR3nt: TGTGCCAGCAGTCCAAACAGGGGAAGCTCTGGAAACACCATATATTTT
CDR3aa: CASSPNRGSSGNTIYF

v_gene: TRBV13
j_gene: TRBJ1-4
d_gene: .
abundance: many
CDR3nt: TGTGCCAGCAGCTTAGGGGGGGGATTCAATGAAAAACTGTTTTTT
CDR3aa: CASSLGGGFNEKLFF